Shown below are 9 T cell receptor beta chains from a single sample sequenced in a study of T cells after somatic rescue of genetic block. The data were produced by immunoSEQ multiplex PCR, yet TCRdb's version contains in-frame clones alone and is incomplete. The sample records approximately 67,000 clones, about 91% being singletons. Source material: peripheral blood mononuclear cells (PBMCs). The receptor set was obtained from a man between 35 and 55 years old.

The genes are TRBV7-2 and TRBJ2-3; 15 bases are shared with TRBD2. From germline, CDR1 is SGHTA and CDR2 FQGNSA. The CDR3 is made up of 15 amino acids. J gave up 8 bases and V 0 bases, and 0 bases lay outside the gene matches. The CDR3: CASSLAGLAGGTQYF. DNA for the CDR3: TGTGCCAGCAGCTTAGCGGGACTAGCGGGGGGTACGCAGTATTTT.

The rearrangement joins TRBV28 to TRBJ1-2; D uncertain. Germline assignment: CDR1 MDHEN and CDR2 SYDVKM. Trimming removed 6 bases at V and 8 bases at J, with 16 bases between. The CDR3 consists of 13 residues. The CDR3, as DNA: TGTGCCAGCAGGATCTCCTCGGTCGGGGGCTACACCTTC. It is translated as CASRISSVGGYTF.

CDR3 nucleotides: TGTGCCAGCAGCGTAGAGGCGGGAGGGCCGGTCAATGAGCAGTTCTTC. It yields the protein CASSVEAGGPVNEQFF. The rearrangement uses TRBV9 and TRBJ2-1, with 9 bases identical to TRBD2. The CDR3 spans 16 residues. The trim removed 0 bases at V and 6 bases at J, leaving 7 bases unmatched. CDR1 and CDR2 from the germline V gene are SGDLS and YYNGEE.

This CDR3 is CANPPGLAGGSGSYEQYF. DNA for the CDR3: TGTGCCAACCCCCCGGGACTAGCGGGAGGGTCGGGGTCCTACGAGCAGTACTTC. The V call is TRBV21-1, the J call TRBJ2-7; the table's TRBD2 call for D was not verified on the DNA. TRBV21-1 is noted as a pseudogene. The CDR3 has 18 residues.

A note on this clone: Given the absence of the conserved phenylalanine or tryptophan at the CDR3 end, a read error is likely. No DNA is shown, since the ends of the CDR3 on it are uncertain; the CDR3 is the one TCRdb lists. V is TRBV16 and J is TRBJ1-2. The CDR3 contains 14 residues when both ends are counted. The germline CDR1 and CDR2 sequences are KGHSY and FQNENV. The CDR3 spells CASSYMVVVRKTYG.

The V gene is TRBV7-2, the J gene TRBJ1-4; TRBD1 is a possible D gene (5 bases). Per the germline V gene, CDR1 is SGHTA and CDR2 is FQGNSA. This CDR3 spans 15 amino acids. V lost 5 bases to trimming and J lost 8 bases, with 18 bases between them. CDR3 DNA sequence: TGTGCCAGCAGCCCCAGCCCGACAGTTTGGGAAAAACTGTTTTTT. It translates to CASSPSPTVWEKLFF.

The chain carries TRBV28 and TRBJ2-4; perhaps TRBD1 as D (5 bases). Germline values: CDR1 MDHEN, CDR2 SYDVKM. This CDR3 is built from 19 residues. The V end lost 7 bases, the J end lost 0 bases, and 25 bases lay between the germline ends. CDR3 bases: TGTGCCAGCAAGACCATGGGGCGATATGGGGTGTTAGCCAAAAACATTCAGTACTTC. This sequence encodes CASKTMGRYGVLAKNIQYF.

The CDR3 sequence is CASSRATGRNSYNEQFF. CDR3 DNA: TGCGCCAGCAGCCGCGCGACTGGGCGGAACTCCTACAATGAGCAGTTCTTC. The chain carries TRBV4-1 and TRBJ2-1; no reliable D call. The CDR3 extends over 17 amino acids. Trimming shortened V by 4 bases and J by 0 bases, and 16 bases separated the two germline ends. The V gene's germline CDR1 is MGHRA and CDR2 YSYEKL.

The gene calls are TRBV5-4 and TRBJ1-1; unclear D gene. The CDR3 length is 13 residues. V was clipped by 0 bases and J by 4 bases, with 7 bases between them. Germline V CDR1 and CDR2: SGHNT, YYREEE (reference sequence). In DNA, the CDR3 is TGTGCCAGCAGCTTGGGGCCGTTCACTGAAGCTTTCTTT. Translation gives CASSLGPFTEAFF.